This T cell receptor (beta chain) stems from a study of cytomegalovirus exposure and HLA in healthy donors. General study results and limits: Sequences of the TCR beta chain were said to predict the HLA-A and HLA-B alleles of most subjects accurately. In a later analysis, across HLA loci, associated TCR counts were highest for DRB1, lowest for HLA-C. Per a prior analysis, the majority of TCR beta V segments were productive roughly 87% or roughly 30% of the time.

V lost 9 bases to trimming and J lost 10 bases, with 15 bases between them. From germline, CDR1 is SNHLY and CDR2 FYNNEI. This CDR3 has 11 residues. A multiplex PCR was run with 60 Vbeta primers and 13 Jbeta primers. Generated by immunoSEQ multiplex PCR, the TCRdb table keeps only in-frame clones and is missing some. The sample lists roughly 230,000 clones; 70% to 90% were seen once. With regard to this clone: The target antigen is unknown.

The source is a girl aged 2 to 9 in good health and CMV-seronegative. The source material was PBMCs. The chain is built from TRBV2 and TRBJ1-1, with TRBD1 as a possible D gene (5 bases). The DNA for the CDR3 is TGTGCCAGAGGCAGGGCATTAGGAGCTTTCTTT. Translated: CARGRALGAFF. The full variable domain, rest sourced from reference TRBV2 and TRBJ1-1, is EPEVTQTPSHQVTQMGQEVILRCVPISNHLYFYWYRQILGQKVEFLVSFYNNEISEKSEIFDDQFSVERPDGSNFTLKIRSTKLEDSAMYFCARGRALGAFFGQGTRLTVV.